This T cell receptor (beta chain) was recovered during a study of blood T cell repertoires in COVID-19. The germline V gene has CDR1 ENHRY and CDR2 SYGVKD. V was clipped by 6 bases and J by 6 bases; unmatched bases: 10. The CDR3 covers 14 residues. Participants' reported clinical history set cohort assignment. The assay was immunoSEQ multiplex PCR, and TCRdb's table has in-frame clones only and misses some. The sample holds about 160,000 clones, under 90% seen once. The TCR comes from a man aged 50-60 years who had recovered from COVID-19. What was sequenced was PBMCs or T cells enriched from blood (not recorded which). The chain links TRBV10-3 to TRBJ1-1; 7 nucleotides match TRBD1. The CDR3 loop is CAISVDYQGAEAFF. The CDR3 nucleotides are TGTGCCATCAGCGTCGACTATCAGGGGGCTGAAGCTTTCTTT.